This T cell receptor (beta chain) emerged from a study of T cell responses to AZD1222 COVID-19 vaccine. Only in-frame clones appear in the TCRdb table, and some are missing; sequencing was by immunoSEQ multiplex PCR. The sample consists of some 99,000 clones, about 89% of them appearing once. The CDR3 is 12 amino acids. Germline assignment: CDR1 MNHEY and CDR2 SVGAGI. V lost 6 bases and J lost 8, with 13 bases in between. Sequencing was performed on peripheral blood, taken 28 days after the second AZD1222 dose. This TCR came from an adult who received the AZD1222 COVID-19 vaccine. This chain links TRBV6-5 with TRBJ1-2; perhaps TRBD1 as D (5 bases). CDR3: CASRPQSGGYTF. CDR3 sequence (DNA): TGTGCCAGCAGACCCCAGTCAGGGGGCTACACCTTC.